This T cell receptor beta chain originates from a study of blood T cell repertoires in COVID-19. With V trimmed by 2 bases and J by 7 bases, 10 bases remained unmatched. The CDR3 totals 16 residues. This table comes from immunoSEQ multiplex PCR, and its TCRdb copy is limited to in-frame clones, with some not included. Here the sample spans roughly 250,000 clones, 75% to 95% being singletons. The chain employs TRBV6-7 and TRBJ2-2; 7 bases fit TRBD2. TRBV6-7 is labeled an ORF, and its function is uncertain. The sequencing sample was made of peripheral blood. The clonotype comes from a person aged 18-30 years with COVID-19, enrolled during active disease. In nucleotides, the CDR3 is TGTGCCAGCAGTTACGGGGGAGAAACGGGGGGCGGGGAGCTGTTTTTT. Translating gives CASSYGGETGGGELFF.